Listed below are T cell receptor beta chains from one sample, sequenced in a study of preoperative IRX-2 immunotherapy in early breast cancer. The repertoire was sequenced with immunoSEQ multiplex PCR; TCRdb's copy has only in-frame clones and lacks some. The sample shows more than 20,000 clones, over 75% of them seen only once. The sequencing here drew on lymph node tissue, taken after IRX-2 immunotherapy. Receptors originate from a human donor with breast cancer. CDR3s include the opening cysteine and the closing phenylalanine or tryptophan. A D gene is named only where the DNA matches it firmly. Clone size is not always given. Where it is, it says once, few, many or a class for expanded clones.

>-|-|TRBJ1-1|TRBV18
TGTGCCAGCTCACCTCCTTGGCCCGGGACTGAAGCTTTCTTT
CASSPPWPGTEAFF
>-|-|TRBJ1-1|TRBV18
TGTGCCAGCTCACCAGCCAGTACAGGGACCAACATGAACACTGAAGCTTTCTTT
CASSPASTGTNMNTEAFF
>-|-|TRBJ1-2|TRBV28
TGTGCCAGCACCTACCGGGATAGGGACGGCTACACCTTC
CASTYRDRDGYTF
>-|-|TRBJ1-2|TRBV19
TGTGCCAGTAGTTCGACAGTTTTCTATGGCTACACCTTC
CASSSTVFYGYTF
>-|-|TRBJ2-1|TRBV29-1
TGCAGCGTTGAAGACGCCAGAGTAAATGAGCAGTTCTTC
CSVEDARVNEQFF
>-|-|TRBJ2-2|TRBV10-3
TGTGCCACCCCGGGAAGGGGGGCGGGGGAGGGGTACACCGGGGAGCTGTTTTTT
CATPGRGAGEGYTGELFF
>-|TRBD1|TRBJ1-1|TRBV30
TGTGCCTGGAATGCAGGGGGAACTGAAGCTTTCTTT
CAWNAGGTEAFF
>-|TRBD1|TRBJ2-2|TRBV19
TGTGCCAGTAGTATGGGGACAGCCAACACCGGGGAGCTGTTTTTT
CASSMGTANTGELFF
>-|-|TRBJ2-2|TRBV28
TGTGCCAGCAGCTCTTCCCGTACGGGGGCGCGAACCGGGGAGCTGTTTTTT
CASSSSRTGARTGELFF
>-|-|TRBJ1-5|TRBV6-8
TGTGCCAGCAGCCCGCATGGTAGCAATCAGCCCCAGCATTTT
CASSPHGSNQPQHF
>-|-|TRBJ2-5|TRBV6-7
TGTGCCAGCAGAGTTTGGGTCCAAGAGACCCAGTACTTC
CASRVWVQETQYF
>-|TRBD1|TRBJ1-5|TRBV11-3
TGTGCCAGCAGCTTCTATCAAGGACAGGGCAATCAGCCCCAGCATTTT
CASSFYQGQGNQPQHF
>once|TRBD2|TRBJ2-1|TRBV12-5
TGTGCTAGTGGTCCCCCTTCCGGGACTAGCTCCTACAATGAGCAGTTCTTC
CASGPPSGTSSYNEQFF
>few|TRBD1|TRBJ1-1|TRBV18
TGTGCCAGCTCACCATTAACACACCCTCAGGGGGCTGAAGCTTTCTTT
CASSPLTHPQGAEAFF
>few|TRBD1|TRBJ1-2|TRBV15
TGTGCCACCAGCAGAGATCGGGACAGGGGCTATGGCTACACCTTC
CATSRDRDRGYGYTF
>-|-|TRBJ1-3|TRBV29-1
TGCAGCGTTCGAGGCAACCCTGGTCTGGGAAACACCATATATTTT
CSVRGNPGLGNTIYF
>-|-|TRBJ2-5|TRBV2
TGTGCCAGCAGCCTATTTCAAGAGACCCAGTACTTC
CASSLFQETQYF
>-|TRBD2|TRBJ2-5|TRBV19
TGTGCCAGTAGTGTTAGCGGGGGGGCCGGTCGCCAAGAGACCCAGTACTTC
CASSVSGGAGRQETQYF
>-|-|TRBJ2-3|TRBV5-1
TGCGCCAGCAGCTTGGGAGTGGTAGGCACAGATACGCAGTATTTT
CASSLGVVGTDTQYF
>-|-|TRBJ1-6|TRBV11-3
TGTGCCAGCAGCCTCCCTGCGGGCTCCTATAATTCACCCCTCCACTTT
CASSLPAGSYNSPLHF
>once|-|TRBJ2-7|TRBV6-8
TGTGCCATCAGTGGCCCGAGGGGGGAAGTTTCCTACGAGCAGTACTTC
CAISGPRGEVSYEQYF
>-|TRBD1|TRBJ1-2|TRBV19
TGTGCCAGTAGCAGGGGACAGTTGTTAGCTAACTATGGCTACACCTTC
CASSRGQLLANYGYTF
>-|-|TRBJ1-6|TRBV28
TGTGCCAGCAGTCCCGGACAGAACCGAGGCCCCCTCCACTTT
CASSPGQNRGPLHF
>-|-|TRBJ2-3|TRBV30
TGTGCCTGGAGTGTTTCGGGGGGCGTAGATACGCAGTATTTT
CAWSVSGGVDTQYF
>-|-|TRBJ1-4|TRBV19
TGTGCCAGTAGTATTTGGCAGGGCAATGAAAAACTGTTTTTT
CASSIWQGNEKLFF